These 8 T cell receptor beta chains were sequenced from one sample in a study of T cell responses to AZD1222 COVID-19 vaccine. TCRdb keeps only in-frame clones here, not all; method: immunoSEQ multiplex PCR. The data contain 100,000 to 140,000 clones, 70% to 90% of them seen just once; the ten biggest clones take up 4.5% to 6%. Sequences were derived from peripheral blood, sampled 28 days after the second AZD1222 dose. These receptors were collected from an adult who received the AZD1222 COVID-19 vaccine.

This sequence joins TRBV30 and TRBJ2-3; D is perhaps TRBD2 (6 bases). CDR1 is GTSNPN, CDR2 SVGIG, per germline (reference sequence). The CDR3 contains 14 residues. The V end lost 2 bases, the J end lost 0 bases, and 9 bases lay between the germline ends. In DNA form, the CDR3 reads TGTGCCTGGAGTATGCGGGGAAGCACAGATACGCAGTATTTT. The encoded protein is CAWSMRGSTDTQYF.

The genes are TRBV13 and TRBJ2-7; 8 bases fit TRBD2. The V segment lost 2 bases and the J segment 2 bases; nucleotides outside the gene matches: 2. The CDR3 consists of 14 residues. Germline V lookup: CDR1 PRHDT, CDR2 FYEKMQ (reference sequence). The CDR3 nucleotides are TGTGCCAGCAGCTTAAAAGCGGGGGCCTACGAGCAGTACTTC. This sequence encodes CASSLKAGAYEQYF.

The rearrangement uses TRBV19 and TRBJ1-3; possibly TRBD1 for D (6 bases). This CDR3 spans 15 amino acids. V lost 5 bases, J lost 0 bases, and 11 bases lay in between. Per germline, CDR1 LNHDA and CDR2 SQIVND (reference sequence). The DNA for the CDR3 is TGTGCCAGTAGTCCGGACAGAAGCTCTGGAAACACCATATATTTT. Encoded protein: CASSPDRSSGNTIYF.

Only one count was recorded for this clone. This chain links TRBV30 with TRBJ2-7, with 9 bases matching TRBD2. The CDR3 covers 12 residues. In germline, CDR1 is GTSNPN, CDR2 SVGIG (reference sequence). V trimming: 4 bases; J trimming: 5 bases; junction bases outside the gene matches: 3. DNA of the CDR3: TGTGCCTGGACCCGCGGGGGGGACGAGCAGTACTTC. Amino acids: CAWTRGGDEQYF. The full variable domain, its missing parts supplied by reference TRBV30 and TRBJ2-7, is SQTIHQWPATLVQPVGSPLSLECTVEGTSNPNLYWYRQAAGRGLQLLFYSVGIGQISSEVPQNLSASRPQDRQFILSSKKLLLSDSGFYLCAWTRGGDEQYFGPGTRLTVT.

The chain carries TRBV28 and TRBJ1-4; possibly TRBD1 for D (6 bases). V was clipped by 3 bases and J by 7 bases, with 18 bases between them. Germline loops: CDR1 MDHEN, CDR2 SYDVKM. The CDR3 runs 16 residues. The CDR3 reads CASSFIPRGGSEKLFF. The DNA for the CDR3 is TGTGCCAGCAGTTTCATCCCGAGGGGGGGTAGTGAAAAACTGTTTTTT.

The J gene is TRBJ2-3, the V gene TRBV4-2; 12 nucleotides agree with TRBD2. The junction had 2 bases not matched to a gene; V was cut back by 0 bases and J by 4 bases. The CDR3 sequence is 16 residues long. Germline CDR1 and CDR2: LGHNA and YNFKEQ. DNA for the CDR3: TGTGCCAGCAGCCAAGATCTAGCGGGGGGGCCAGATACGCAGTATTTT. Translation: CASSQDLAGGPDTQYF.

This clone was seen a single time. The CDR3 spells CASTPSGVPNEKLFF. The DNA for the CDR3 is TGTGCCAGCACCCCTTCAGGGGTGCCTAATGAAAAACTGTTTTTT. The chain recombines TRBV28 with TRBJ1-4, with TRBD1 as a possible D gene (6 bases). The V gene's germline CDR1 is MDHEN and CDR2 SYDVKM. Trimming stripped 7 bases from V and 3 bases from J, with 15 bases between. The CDR3 length is 15 residues.

The DNA of the CDR3 is TGTGCCAGCATTCCCGGGACTAGCGTCAATGAGCAGTTCTTC. Its protein is CASIPGTSVNEQFF. This chain links TRBV7-9 with TRBJ2-1; 10 nucleotides match TRBD2. Losses at the gene ends were 7 bases for V and 6 bases for J; bases not matched to a gene: 6. Germline CDR1 and CDR2: SEHNR and FQNEAQ (reference sequence). The CDR3 loop spans 14 amino acids.